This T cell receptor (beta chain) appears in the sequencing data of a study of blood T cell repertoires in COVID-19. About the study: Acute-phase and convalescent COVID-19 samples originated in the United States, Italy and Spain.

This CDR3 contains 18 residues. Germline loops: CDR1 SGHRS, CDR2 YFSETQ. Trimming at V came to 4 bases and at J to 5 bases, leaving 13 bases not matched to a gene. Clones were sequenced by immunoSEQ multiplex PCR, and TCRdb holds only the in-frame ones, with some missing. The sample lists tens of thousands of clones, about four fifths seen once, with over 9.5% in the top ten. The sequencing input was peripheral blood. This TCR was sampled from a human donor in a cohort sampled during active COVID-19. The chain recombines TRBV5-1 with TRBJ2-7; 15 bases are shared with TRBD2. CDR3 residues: CASSKGGLAGGIPHEQYF. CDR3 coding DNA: TGCGCCAGCAGCAAGGGGGGACTAGCGGGAGGTATACCCCACGAGCAGTACTTC.